The TCR beta chain under discussion was sequenced for a study of blood T cell repertoires in COVID-19. For the study at large: Spain, Italy and the United States supplied samples that represented acute and convalescent COVID-19.

This CDR3 contains 17 residues. V dropped 1 base and J dropped 4 bases, with 20 bases sitting between them. CDR1 is MNHEY and CDR2 is SVGEGT in the germline V gene. The method was immunoSEQ multiplex PCR; TCRdb's version includes in-frame clones alone and lacks a portion of them. The sample holds about 180,000 clones, 85% to 90% seen once. One Seattle source followed patients from active infection through their disease course. The sequence was collected from a woman between 65 and 79 years old with COVID-19, enrolled during active disease. The sequenced material came from peripheral blood. The chain has TRBV6-2 or TRBV6-3 and TRBJ2-7, with D possibly being TRBD2 (5 bases). The CDR3 nucleotides read TGTGCCAGCAGTTACTTTGGATTCCGGCAGGCGGGTTACGAGCAGTACTTC. It translates to CASSYFGFRQAGYEQYF.